The 10 T cell receptor beta chains given below trace back to one sample, sequenced in a study of T cell responses to AZD1222 COVID-19 vaccine. The table came from immunoSEQ multiplex PCR; TCRdb's copy has only in-frame clones and leaves some out. The sample records over 130,000 clones, 92% being singletons. Specimen: peripheral blood, collected 28 days after the second AZD1222 dose. Source of these receptors: an adult who received the AZD1222 COVID-19 vaccine.

This chain links TRBV5-1 with TRBJ2-2; no clear D gene. Trimming took off 4 bases at V and 1 base at J, with 11 bases between the two ends. Germline V gives CDR1 SGHRS, CDR2 YFSETQ. The CDR3 is made up of 15 amino acids. The CDR3 DNA reads TGCGCCAGCAGCCCCTGGACCGAGAACACCGGGGAGCTGTTTTTT. Translated, it gives CASSPWTENTGELFF.

CDR3 sequence reads: CASSEASGGASEQFF. DNA for the CDR3: TGTGCCAGCAGTGAGGCTAGCGGGGGGGCAAGTGAGCAGTTCTTC. The rearrangement joins TRBV6-1 to TRBJ2-1; 12 positions agree with TRBD2. Germline loops: CDR1 MNHNS, CDR2 SASEGT. This CDR3 region has 15 residues. Germline trimming cut 3 bases from V and 9 bases from J; bases unmatched to any gene: 6.

The V call is TRBV11-2, the J call TRBJ1-1; tentatively, D is TRBD1 (6 bases). Looked up from germline, CDR1 is SGHAT and CDR2 is FQNNGV. V lost 5 bases to trimming and J lost 4 bases, with 14 bases between them. The CDR3 is 14 amino acids. This CDR3 is CASSVRGGVTEAFF. The CDR3 DNA follows: TGTGCCAGCAGCGTTAGGGGGGGAGTCACTGAAGCTTTCTTT. Together with reference TRBV11-2 and TRBJ1-1, the CDR3 gives the full variable domain: EAGVAQSPRYKIIEKRQSVAFWCNPISGHATLYWYQQILGQGPKLLIQFQNNGVVDDSQLPKDRFSAERLKGVDSTLKIQPAKLEDSAVYLCASSVRGGVTEAFFGQGTRLTVV.

This clone has only a few counts. V and J are TRBV12-5 and TRBJ2-7; 12 positions match TRBD2. Germline V CDR1 and CDR2: LGHNT, FRNRAP. The V gene end was trimmed by 2 bases and the J gene end by 0 bases; junction bases not matched to a gene: 8. The CDR3 length is 18 residues. The CDR3 loop is CASGLLAVTSGGSYEQYF. The CDR3 region has the DNA TGTGCTAGTGGTTTGCTCGCAGTGACTAGCGGGGGCTCCTACGAGCAGTACTTC.

This clone was recorded once. This chain uses TRBV25-1 with TRBJ1-1, with TRBD1 identical over 9 bases. Looked up from germline, CDR1 is MGHDK and CDR2 is SYGVNS. The CDR3 covers 14 residues. The J segment lost 4 bases and the V segment lost 6 bases, leaving 6 bases of the junction unmatched. The CDR3 sequence is CASSLTGGFTEAFF. The DNA for the CDR3 is TGTGCCAGCAGCCTAACAGGGGGCTTCACTGAAGCTTTCTTT. The variable domain in full, completed from reference TRBV25-1 and TRBJ1-1, reads EADIYQTPRYLVIGTGKKITLECSQTMGHDKMYWYQQDPGMELHLIHYSYGVNSTEKGDLSSESTVSRIRTEHFPLTLESARPSHTSQYLCASSLTGGFTEAFFGQGTRLTVV.

The gene calls are TRBV30 and TRBJ2-2, with D possibly matching TRBD2 (5 bases). Germline V gene lookup returns CDR1 GTSNPN and CDR2 SVGIG (reference sequence). This CDR3 contains 14 residues. Trimming stripped 1 base from V and 2 bases from J, with 8 bases between. Here the CDR3 DNA reads TGTGCCTGGAGTGGCGGAGGTAACACCGGGGAGCTGTTTTTT. Translating it yields CAWSGGGNTGELFF. Full variable domain (rest looked up from reference TRBV30 and TRBJ2-2): SQTIHQWPATLVQPVGSPLSLECTVEGTSNPNLYWYRQAAGRGLQLLFYSVGIGQISSEVPQNLSASRPQDRQFILSSKKLLLSDSGFYLCAWSGGGNTGELFFGEGSRLTVL.

The chain joins TRBV18 to TRBJ1-5; D possibly corresponds to TRBD1 (5 bases). The CDR3 covers 15 residues. Looked up from germline, CDR1 is KGHSH and CDR2 is LQKENI. V lost 3 bases and J lost 3, with 12 bases in between. The CDR3 loop reads CASSPRGLFNQPQHF. For the CDR3, the DNA is TGTGCCAGCTCACCGAGGGGCCTGTTCAATCAGCCCCAGCATTTT.

The rearrangement joins TRBV9 to TRBJ2-3; D may be TRBD2 (6 bases). V dropped 0 bases and J dropped 6 bases, with 14 bases sitting between them. The germline CDR1 and CDR2 sequences are SGDLS and YYNGEE. The CDR3 consists of 15 residues. DNA of the CDR3: TGTGCCAGCAGCGTAGTCGGGACTGCCACGGATACGCAGTATTTT. This encodes CASSVVGTATDTQYF.

The CDR3 protein is CASSLISGRVDTQYF. The CDR3 DNA sequence: TGTGCCAGCAGCTTGATTAGCGGGAGAGTAGATACGCAGTATTTT. V and J are TRBV7-9 and TRBJ2-3, with 9 bases identical to TRBD2. Germline CDR1 is SEHNR and CDR2 is FQNEAQ (reference sequence). The CDR3 is 15 amino acids. Losses at the gene ends were 3 bases for V and 5 bases for J; bases not matched to a gene: 6.

The V and J genes are TRBV3-1 (or the pseudogene TRBV3-2) and TRBJ1-4, with 8 bases lining up with TRBD1. J gave up 7 bases and V 3 bases, and 4 bases lay outside the gene matches. Germline V gene sequence: CDR1 LGHDT, CDR2 YNNKEL (reference sequence). The CDR3 is 14 residues long. CDR3 sequence: CASSHKTGVEKLFF. The CDR3 region has the DNA TGTGCCAGCAGCCATAAGACAGGGGTTGAAAAACTGTTTTTT.